This T cell receptor beta chain was sequenced for a study of blood T cell repertoires in COVID-19. Deletions cut 6 bases from V and 0 bases from J, with 12 bases between. Per germline, CDR1 SGHVS and CDR2 FQNEAQ. The CDR3 contains 15 residues. Assay: immunoSEQ multiplex PCR; the TCRdb copy retains only in-frame clones and omits some. The sample has some 300,000 clones, around 90% seen once. The sequencing input was PBMCs or T cells enriched from blood (not recorded which). The chain uses TRBV7-8 and TRBJ1-5; no reliable D call. This receptor was obtained from a woman between 40 and 55 years old who had recovered from COVID-19. As DNA, the CDR3 is TGTGCCAGCAGTCGGACGGACTATAGCAATCAGCCCCAGCATTTT. Amino acid sequence: CASSRTDYSNQPQHF.